These T cell receptor beta chains were read from a single sample in a study of long-term antiretroviral therapy in people with HIV. Assay used: immunoSEQ multiplex PCR; TCRdb lists only in-frame clones, some missing. The table includes about 21,000 clones, approximately 80% detected once. Here the sequenced sample was unsorted PBMCs, taken 0.2 years after starting antiretroviral therapy. These receptors all stem from a woman in her 30s with HIV. Both conserved end residues are part of each CDR3. The D gene is left open where the match is weak. Clone size is not always given. Where it is, it says once, few, many or a class for expanded clones.

>.|TRBD2|TRBJ2-7|TRBV5-6
CASSYGLALAYEQYF
TGTGCCAGCAGCTACGGACTAGCGCTTGCCTACGAGCAGTACTTC
>.|.|TRBJ1-1|TRBV19
CASSIDLGHSWGGTEAFF
TGTGCCAGTAGTATAGATTTGGGCCATTCCTGGGGAGGCACTGAAGCTTTCTTT
>.|.|TRBJ2-7|TRBV11-2
CASSLDPSYEQYF
TGTGCCAGCAGCTTAGACCCCTCCTACGAGCAGTACTTC
>.|.|TRBJ2-1|TRBV10-3
CAISESSAHNEQFF
TGTGCCATCAGTGAGTCGTCGGCTCACAATGAGCAGTTCTTC
>.|TRBD1|TRBJ2-5|TRBV4-2
CASSQATGDQETQYF
TGTGCCAGCAGCCAAGCCACAGGGGATCAAGAGACCCAGTACTTC
>.|.|TRBJ1-5|TRBV4-1
CASSQEHSNNQPQHF
TGCGCCAGCAGCCAAGAACACAGCAACAATCAGCCCCAGCATTTT
>.|TRBD1|TRBJ1-5|TRBV7-9
CASSPDRHHYSNQPQHF
TGTGCCAGCAGCCCGGACAGGCACCATTATAGCAATCAGCCCCAGCATTTT
>.|.|TRBJ1-1|TRBV6-1
CACSRGPEAFF
TGTGCCTGCTCAAGGGGCCCTGAAGCTTTCTTT
>few|.|TRBJ1-5|TRBV6-1
CASLGQRGGQPQHF
TGTGCCAGTCTCGGACAGCGCGGGGGTCAGCCCCAGCATTTT
>.|.|TRBJ1-1|TRBV9
CASSVQGKAEAFF
TGTGCCAGCAGCGTACAGGGGAAGGCTGAAGCTTTCTTT
>.|.|TRBJ1-5|TRBV5-5
CASSLSAGNQPQHF
TGTGCCAGCAGCTTGTCAGCGGGCAATCAGCCCCAGCATTTT
>.|TRBD1|TRBJ1-1|TRBV19
CASSEGFRGDTEAFF
TGTGCCAGTAGTGAGGGGTTCAGGGGGGACACTGAAGCTTTCTTT
>.|.|TRBJ2-5|TRBV9
CASSRGETQYF
TGTGCCAGCTCACGAGGGGAGACCCAGTACTTC
>.|TRBD1|TRBJ1-1|TRBV7-9
CASSPYKTGRTEAFF
TGTGCCAGCAGCCCCTATAAGACAGGGAGGACTGAAGCTTTCTTT
>.|TRBD1|TRBJ1-4|TRBV7-9
CASSPRDSVWEKLFF
TGTGCCAGCAGCCCCCGGGACAGCGTATGGGAAAAACTGTTTTTT
>.|.|TRBJ2-3|TRBV7-9
CASSLSSTDTQYF
TGTGCCAGCAGCCTTTCCAGCACAGATACGCAGTATTTT
>.|.|TRBJ1-2|TRBV14
CASSQDLVVTVGYTF
TGTGCCAGCAGCCAAGATTTAGTAGTGACGGTTGGCTACACCTTC
>.|TRBD1|TRBJ1-5|TRBV6-6
CASSYGTGHSNQPQHF
TGTGCCAGCAGTTACGGGACAGGGCATAGCAATCAGCCCCAGCATTTT
>.|.|TRBJ1-5|TRBV6-5
CASSYSSRYQPQHF
TGTGCCAGCAGTTACTCTTCTCGATATCAGCCCCAGCATTTT
>once|.|TRBJ1-2|TRBV18
CASSPRAEGPLPNYGYTF
TGTGCCAGCTCACCACGGGCCGAGGGGCCGCTCCCCAACTATGGCTACACCTTC
>.|TRBD1|TRBJ1-3|TRBV4-1
CASSQSIRGTGKIGNTIYF
TGCGCCAGCAGCCAGTCCATACGGGGGACAGGGAAGATCGGAAACACCATATATTTT
>.|TRBD2|TRBJ2-3|TRBV5-1
CASAFGGAADTQYF
TGCGCCAGCGCCTTCGGGGGGGCCGCAGATACGCAGTATTTT